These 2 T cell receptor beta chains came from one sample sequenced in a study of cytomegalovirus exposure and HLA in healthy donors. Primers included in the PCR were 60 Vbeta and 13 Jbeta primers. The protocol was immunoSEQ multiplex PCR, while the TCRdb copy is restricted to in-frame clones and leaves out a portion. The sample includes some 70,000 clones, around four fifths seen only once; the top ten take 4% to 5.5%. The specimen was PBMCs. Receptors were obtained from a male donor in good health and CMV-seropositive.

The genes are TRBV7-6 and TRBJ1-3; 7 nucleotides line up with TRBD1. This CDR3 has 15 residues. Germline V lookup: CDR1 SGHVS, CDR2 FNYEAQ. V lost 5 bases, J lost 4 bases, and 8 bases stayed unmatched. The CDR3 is CASSRMTGYGNTIYF. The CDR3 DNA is TGTGCCAGCAGCCGTATGACAGGGTACGGAAACACCATATATTTT.

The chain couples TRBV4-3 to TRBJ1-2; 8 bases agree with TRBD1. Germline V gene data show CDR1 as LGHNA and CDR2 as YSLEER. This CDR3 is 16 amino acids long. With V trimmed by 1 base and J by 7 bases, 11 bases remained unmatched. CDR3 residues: CASSQVGPRGRGGYTF. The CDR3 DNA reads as TGCGCCAGCAGCCAAGTGGGGCCCAGGGGGCGTGGTGGCTACACCTTC.